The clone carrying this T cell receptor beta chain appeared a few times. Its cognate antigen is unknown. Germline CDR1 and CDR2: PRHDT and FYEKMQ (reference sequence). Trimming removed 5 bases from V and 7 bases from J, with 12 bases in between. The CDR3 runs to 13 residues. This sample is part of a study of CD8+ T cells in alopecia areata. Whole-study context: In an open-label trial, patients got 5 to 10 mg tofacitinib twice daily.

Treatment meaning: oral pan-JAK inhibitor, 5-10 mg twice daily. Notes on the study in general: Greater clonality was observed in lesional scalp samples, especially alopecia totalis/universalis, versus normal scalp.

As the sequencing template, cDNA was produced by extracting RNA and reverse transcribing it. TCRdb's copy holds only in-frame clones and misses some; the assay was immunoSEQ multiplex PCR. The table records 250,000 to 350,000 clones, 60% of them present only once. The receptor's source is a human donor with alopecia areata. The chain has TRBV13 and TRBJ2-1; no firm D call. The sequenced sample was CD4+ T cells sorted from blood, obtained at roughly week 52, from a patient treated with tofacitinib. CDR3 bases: TGTGCCAGCAGCGGCCAGGAAGGGAATGAGCAGTTCTTC. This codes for CASSGQEGNEQFF.